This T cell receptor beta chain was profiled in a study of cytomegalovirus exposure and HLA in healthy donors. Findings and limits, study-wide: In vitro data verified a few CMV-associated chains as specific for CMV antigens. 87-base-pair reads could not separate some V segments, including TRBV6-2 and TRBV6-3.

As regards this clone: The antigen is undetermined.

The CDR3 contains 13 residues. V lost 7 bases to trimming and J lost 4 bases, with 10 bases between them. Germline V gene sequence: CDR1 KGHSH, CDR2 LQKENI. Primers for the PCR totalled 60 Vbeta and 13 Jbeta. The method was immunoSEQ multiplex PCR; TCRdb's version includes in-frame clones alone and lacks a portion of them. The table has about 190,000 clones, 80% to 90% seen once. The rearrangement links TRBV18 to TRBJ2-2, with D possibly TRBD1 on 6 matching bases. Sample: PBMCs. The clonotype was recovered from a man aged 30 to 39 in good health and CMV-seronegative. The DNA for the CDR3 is TGTGCCAGCTGCCGGGACATCACCGGGGAGCTGTTTTTT. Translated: CASCRDITGELFF.